This T cell receptor (beta chain) was profiled in a study of shared clonotypes between healthy human individuals. Study results and caveats: A generally larger estimated richness was seen in naive subsets than in memory subsets.

V lost 7 bases and J 6 bases, leaving 21 bases between the germline ends. CDR1 and CDR2 (germline): ENHRY, SYGVKD. The CDR3 is made up of 16 amino acids. Genomic DNA of each subset was evenly split across several immunoSEQ plates. In the sorted-subset replicate PCRs, 200 ng DNA, 29,000 or so T cell genomes, was used. Per the study methods: Filtering differed for immunoSEQ, which gave only junction sequences without quality scores. The assay was immunoSEQ multiplex PCR, and TCRdb's table has in-frame clones only and misses some. That table gives V, J and clone size, and the DNA gave D and trimming. The data show 2 million to 2.5 million clones, over 85% seen once. Note on this clone: Its antigen remains unknown.

The specimen was naive CD4+ T cells from PBMCs. Subset specified: CD45RA+ positively selected. This chain joins TRBV10-3 and TRBJ2-2, with D unresolved. The sequence came from a man aged 18 to 30 in good health. Some clones in this sample may be carry-over from other donors' samples. The chain's CDR3 is CAITTNPDQNSGELFF. The CDR3 DNA reads TGTGCCATCACCACAAATCCGGACCAGAATTCCGGGGAGCTGTTTTTT.